This note documents a single T cell receptor (beta chain) sequence. The data were taken from a study of blood T cell repertoires in COVID-19. Profiled with immunoSEQ multiplex PCR; TCRdb holds only in-frame clones, not every one. This table has around 250,000 clones, 85% to 90% appearing once. Assignments of participants to cohorts depended upon their own reported clinical history. The CDR3 totals 15 residues. The V and J ends lost 6 bases and 4 bases respectively, with 19 bases between them. Germline CDR1 is MNHEY and CDR2 is SMNVEV (reference sequence). The rearrangement joins TRBV27 to TRBJ2-7; a weak D match, TRBD2 (6 bases). The receptor's source is a woman between 50 and 59 years old who had recovered from COVID-19. The sequenced material came from PBMCs or T cells enriched from blood (not recorded which). CDR3 sequence: CASRLRAAGRYEQYF. DNA of the CDR3: TGTGCCAGCAGACTGCGTGCGGCAGGGAGGTACGAGCAGTACTTC.